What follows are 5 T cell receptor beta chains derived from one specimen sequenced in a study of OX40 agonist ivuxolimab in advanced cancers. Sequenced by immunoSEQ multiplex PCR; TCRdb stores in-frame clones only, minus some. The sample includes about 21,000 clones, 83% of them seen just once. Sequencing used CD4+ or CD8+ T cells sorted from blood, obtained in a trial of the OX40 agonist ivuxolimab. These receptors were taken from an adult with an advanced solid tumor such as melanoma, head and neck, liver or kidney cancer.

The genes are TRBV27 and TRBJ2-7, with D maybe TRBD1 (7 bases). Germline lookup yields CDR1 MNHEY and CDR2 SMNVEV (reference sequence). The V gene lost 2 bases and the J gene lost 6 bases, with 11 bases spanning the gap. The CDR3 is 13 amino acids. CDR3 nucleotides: TGTGCCAGCAGTTTAAGACAGGGAGGCGAGCAGTACTTC. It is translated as CASSLRQGGEQYF.

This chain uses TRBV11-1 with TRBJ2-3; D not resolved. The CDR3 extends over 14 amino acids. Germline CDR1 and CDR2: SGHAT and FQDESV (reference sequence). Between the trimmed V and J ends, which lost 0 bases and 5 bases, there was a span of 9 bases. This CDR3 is CASSLAVWVDTQYF. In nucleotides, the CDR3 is TGTGCCAGCAGCTTAGCGGTGTGGGTAGATACGCAGTATTTT. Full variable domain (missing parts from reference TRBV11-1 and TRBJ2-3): EAEVAQSPRYKITEKSQAVAFWCDPISGHATLYWYRQILGQGPELLVQFQDESVVDDSQLPKDRFSAERLKGVDSTLKIQPAELGDSAMYLCASSLAVWVDTQYFGPGTRLTVL.

The CDR3 DNA reads TGTGCCACCAGCCCACGGGGGAGCACCGACTCTGGAAACACCATATATTTT. Translation: CATSPRGSTDSGNTIYF. The chain carries TRBV15 and TRBJ1-3; tentative D call: TRBD1 (5 bases). Germline values: CDR1 LNHNV, CDR2 YYDKDF (reference sequence). This CDR3 has 17 residues. Trimming took 5 bases from V and 0 from J, leaving 17 bases between them.

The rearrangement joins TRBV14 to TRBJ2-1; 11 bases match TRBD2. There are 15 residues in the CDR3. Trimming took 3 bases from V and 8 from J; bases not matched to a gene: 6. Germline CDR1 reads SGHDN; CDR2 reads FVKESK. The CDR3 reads CASSHLAGGYDEQFF. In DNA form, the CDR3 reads TGTGCCAGCAGCCACCTAGCGGGAGGTTACGATGAGCAGTTCTTC.

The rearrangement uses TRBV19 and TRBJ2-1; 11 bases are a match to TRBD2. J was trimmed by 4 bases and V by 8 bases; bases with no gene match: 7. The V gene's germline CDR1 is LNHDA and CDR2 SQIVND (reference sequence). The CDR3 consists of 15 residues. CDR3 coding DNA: TGTGCCAGTTCCCGGGGACTAGCGGATTACAATGAGCAGTTCTTC. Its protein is CASSRGLADYNEQFF.